These 9 T cell receptor beta chains originate from one sample sequenced in a study of T cell changes during pregnancy in multiple sclerosis. Sequencing was performed with immunoSEQ multiplex PCR; in TCRdb, only in-frame clones are kept and a portion is missing. The table includes fewer than 65,000 clones, roughly 95% detected once. Sequencing used CD4+ T cells from peripheral blood mononuclear cells, obtained in the third trimester of pregnancy. These receptors were taken from a female donor with multiple sclerosis, enrolled in a pregnancy study.

V gene TRBV5-1 combines with J gene TRBJ1-6; D call uncertain. Trimming removed 0 bases from V and 0 bases from J, with 4 bases in between. The length of the CDR3 is 15 residues. The germline gives CDR1 SGHRS, CDR2 YFSETQ. The CDR3 DNA sequence: TGCGCCAGCAGCTTGGCCGGCTCCTATAATTCACCCCTCCACTTT. Its translation: CASSLAGSYNSPLHF.

The V and J genes are TRBV10-3 and TRBJ1-4; D may be TRBD1 (5 bases). With 4 bases removed from V and 3 bases from J, the gap between germline ends came to 6 bases. The germline CDR1 and CDR2 sequences are ENHRY and SYGVKD. This CDR3 has 13 residues. The CDR3 reads CAISVGANEKLFF. In nucleotides, the CDR3 is TGTGCCATCAGTGTAGGGGCTAATGAAAAACTGTTTTTT.

This clone was seen a handful of times. The chain couples TRBV30 to TRBJ1-1; TRBD1 matches at 9 bases. V dropped 2 bases and J dropped 5; count of bases not matched to a gene: 3. Germline lookup yields CDR1 GTSNPN and CDR2 SVGIG (reference sequence). The CDR3 totals 13 residues. The CDR3 loop is CAWSRQGGTEAFF. CDR3 DNA sequence: TGTGCCTGGAGTCGACAGGGGGGTACTGAAGCTTTCTTT.

The chain combines TRBV14 with TRBJ2-5; D may be TRBD2 (5 bases). Germline loops: CDR1 SGHDN, CDR2 FVKESK. V shed 5 bases and J shed 1 base, with 17 bases lying between them. The CDR3 sequence is 16 residues long. CDR3 sequence: CASSRFPPSPQETQYF. CDR3 DNA: TGTGCCAGCAGCAGATTTCCTCCTAGCCCCCAAGAGACCCAGTACTTC.

The rearrangement links TRBV6-5 to TRBJ1-5; 10 bases are a match to TRBD1. The ends lost 5 bases at V and 8 bases at J; junction bases unmatched: 6. Germline V lookup: CDR1 MNHEY, CDR2 SVGAGI. The CDR3 contains 14 residues. The CDR3 bases are TGTGCCAGCAGTCGGACAGGGGGTTTGGAGCCCCAGCATTTT. Translated: CASSRTGGLEPQHF.

The rearrangement links TRBV2 to TRBJ2-1; 9 bases align to TRBD2. CDR1 is SNHLY, CDR2 FYNNEI, per germline. Trimming removed 1 base from V and 8 bases from J; junction bases left unmatched: 6. The CDR3 has 15 residues. Here the CDR3 DNA reads TGTGCCAGCAGTGAAGAGGCGGGGGGGCCCCATGAGCAGTTCTTC. It translates to CASSEEAGGPHEQFF.

The rearrangement joins TRBV7-2 to TRBJ2-7, with 7 bases aligning to TRBD2. Germline trimming cut 6 bases from V and 2 bases from J; bases unmatched to any gene: 10. CDR1 and CDR2 (germline): SGHTA, FQGNSA. The CDR3 covers 15 residues. Here the CDR3 reads CASRTSGILTYEQYF. CDR3 nucleotide sequence: TGTGCCAGCAGAACGAGCGGGATACTAACCTACGAGCAGTACTTC.

J is TRBJ1-4 and V is TRBV6-1; D is possibly TRBD1 (6 bases). Germline lookup yields CDR1 MNHNS and CDR2 SASEGT. The CDR3 is 14 amino acids. Trimming took 10 bases from V and 3 from J, leaving 15 bases between them. The CDR3 DNA reads TGTGCCATTTCCACAGGGAACCCTAATGAAAAACTGTTTTTT. Translation gives CAISTGNPNEKLFF.

The V gene is TRBV5-1, the J gene TRBJ2-7; the match to TRBD2 covers 7 bases. In germline, CDR1 is SGHRS, CDR2 YFSETQ. With V trimmed by 0 bases and J by 3 bases, 3 bases remained unmatched. CDR3 size: 14 residues. In nucleotides, the CDR3 is TGCGCCAGCAGCTTGGCCGGGACTATCTACGAGCAGTACTTC. Translated: CASSLAGTIYEQYF.